This is a list of T cell receptor beta chains from one sample in a study of control samples from healthy donors and cancer patients. Using immunoSEQ multiplex PCR, the repertoire was profiled, and TCRdb retains in-frame clones only, with some absent. The sample consists of more than 150,000 clones, 93% of them appearing once. Sequencing was done on a sample of blood. Receptors originate from a man between 50 and 59 years old in good health. The CDR3 runs from the conserved cysteine through the conserved F or W. D genes are given only for firm matches. Clone sizes are given selectively: once, few, many, or a class where the clone is expanded.

DNA	CDR3	size	J	D	length	V
TGTGCCAGTATCACTAGCGGAGGAGCAAGCACAGATACGCAGTATTTT	CASITSGGASTDTQYF	-	TRBJ2-3	TRBD2	16	TRBV19
TGTGCCAGCAGCTTAGATAGCCAGGGGGCAGGAGGAAAACTGTTTTTT	CASSLDSQGAGGKLFF	-	TRBJ1-4	TRBD1	16	TRBV11-3
TGTGCCAGCAGCCAGGGACAGGGAATAAAGACCAAAAACATTCAGTACTTC	CASSQGQGIKTKNIQYF	-	TRBJ2-4	TRBD1	17	TRBV3-1/TRBV3-2
TGTGCCAGCAGTCCGATGGACAGGGGCGCTAATCAGCCCCAGCATTTT	CASSPMDRGANQPQHF	once	TRBJ1-5	TRBD1	16	TRBV27
TGTGCCAGCAGCTTGACAGTGGCCTACGAGCAGTACTTC	CASSLTVAYEQYF	-	TRBJ2-7	-	13	TRBV5-6
TGTGCCAGCAGCCCTAGGGGACAGGAGCAAGAGACCCAGTACTTC	CASSPRGQEQETQYF	once	TRBJ2-5	TRBD1	15	TRBV14
TGTGCCACTCGCCTCCCGGGGGTTAGCTCCTACAATGAGCAGTTCTTC	CATRLPGVSSYNEQFF	-	TRBJ2-1	-	16	TRBV19
TGTGCCAGCGGGGGTCGTGGCACAGATACGCAGTATTTT	CASGGRGTDTQYF	-	TRBJ2-3	-	13	TRBV6-5
TGTGCCAGCAGTGACGCTCGTAGGAGCTCCTATAATTCACCCCTCCACTTT	CASSDARRSSYNSPLHF	-	TRBJ1-6	-	17	TRBV28
TGTGCCAGCAGCCAAGGGGGGCACGGCTACACCTTC	CASSQGGHGYTF	-	TRBJ1-2	-	12	TRBV14
TGTGCCAGCAGTGACCCAACCCTGGACAGGCCGGGCACAGATACGCAGTATTTT	CASSDPTLDRPGTDTQYF	-	TRBJ2-3	TRBD1	18	TRBV2
TGTGCCAGCAGCCCCCAACCGGGACAGACCTACGAGCAGTACTTC	CASSPQPGQTYEQYF	-	TRBJ2-7	TRBD1	15	TRBV9
TGTGCCAGCAGTCAGGGATACACAGCTTTCTTT	CASSQGYTAFF	once	TRBJ1-1	-	11	TRBV25-1
TGTGCCAGCAGCCACGTCGGGACCGGGACAGATAATTATTCACCCCTCCACTTT	CASSHVGTGTDNYSPLHF	-	TRBJ1-6	TRBD1	18	TRBV11-3
TGTGCCTGGAGTCGTCAGGGGGATAATTCACCCCTCCACTTT	CAWSRQGDNSPLHF	-	TRBJ1-6	TRBD1	14	TRBV30
TGTGCCATCAGTGAGTCGGGTAGCGGCGCCTACAATGAGCAGTTCTTC	CAISESGSGAYNEQFF	-	TRBJ2-1	-	16	TRBV10-3
TGCGCCAGCAGCCAAGAAGGCTCCCTGAGTATTAACACTGAAGCTTTCTTT	CASSQEGSLSINTEAFF	-	TRBJ1-1	-	17	TRBV4-1
TGTGCCAGCAGCCCAGGACGGCGGAACACTGAAGCTTTCTTT	CASSPGRRNTEAFF	-	TRBJ1-1	-	14	TRBV21-1
TGCGCCAGCAGCCCCCTTCCAGGACTAGCGGGAGGTGGCGGGGAGCTGTTTTTT	CASSPLPGLAGGGGELFF	once	TRBJ2-2	TRBD2	18	TRBV4-1
TGTGCCAGCAGTTACTCTTCCACTCTCCCCTACGAGCAGTACTTC	CASSYSSTLPYEQYF	-	TRBJ2-7	-	15	TRBV6-5
TGCGCCAGCCAGGCTAGTAGCTACACCGGGGAGCTGTTTTTT	CASQASSYTGELFF	-	TRBJ2-2	-	14	TRBV5-1
TGTGCCAGCAGCTTGGGGGACAGTAATTCACCCCTCCACTTT	CASSLGDSNSPLHF	-	TRBJ1-6	TRBD1	14	TRBV5-4
TGCGCCAGCAGCTTGGATGGCTCACTCGGGGGCTACACCTTC	CASSLDGSLGGYTF	-	TRBJ1-2	-	14	TRBV5-1
TGTGCCAGCAGTTTTGTGAATTCACCCCTCCACTTT	CASSFVNSPLHF	-	TRBJ1-6	-	12	TRBV27
TGTGCCAGCAGTAGTCCGAGCAATCAGCCCCAGCATTTT	CASSSPSNQPQHF	-	TRBJ1-5	-	13	TRBV28
TGTGCCAGTAGTCAAGGGTGGGACAGATCCTACGAGCAGTACTTC	CASSQGWDRSYEQYF	-	TRBJ2-7	TRBD1	15	TRBV19
TGTGCCAGTAGTATGGCAGGGATGCCTGGAAACACCATATATTTT	CASSMAGMPGNTIYF	-	TRBJ1-3	-	15	TRBV19
TGCAGCGTGGCCGGACAGGGGAGCACTGAAGCTTTCTTT	CSVAGQGSTEAFF	-	TRBJ1-1	TRBD1	13	TRBV29-1
TGCAGCGTCCGCGGGACTAGCGCCGATACGCAGTATTTT	CSVRGTSADTQYF	once	TRBJ2-3	TRBD2	13	TRBV29-1
TGTGCCAGCAGCTTATTCTTCGGAGCGGCAGATACGCAGTATTTT	CASSLFFGAADTQYF	-	TRBJ2-3	-	15	TRBV11-2
TGTGCCAGCAGTTTATACGGACAGGGGACCGCTGAAGCTTTCTTT	CASSLYGQGTAEAFF	-	TRBJ1-1	TRBD1	15	TRBV28
TGTGCCAGCAGACTACTTTCCTACGAGCAGTACTTC	CASRLLSYEQYF	few	TRBJ2-7	-	12	TRBV2
TGTGCCAGCAGCCAAAGAAGGGGGGCGTCTGGAAACACCATATATTTT	CASSQRRGASGNTIYF	-	TRBJ1-3	-	16	TRBV3-1/TRBV3-2
TGTGCCAGCTCACCAAGGAAGACAGGGGGCAACTCTGGGGCCAACGTCCTGACTTTC	CASSPRKTGGNSGANVLTF	-	TRBJ2-6	TRBD1	19	TRBV18
TGTGCCAGTAGTATTAGCCCGGGACAGGGGGCGTATGGCTACACCTTC	CASSISPGQGAYGYTF	-	TRBJ1-2	TRBD1	16	TRBV19
TGTGCCAGCAGTTTATCACCGGGAACCCAATACGAGCAGTACTTC	CASSLSPGTQYEQYF	-	TRBJ2-7	-	15	TRBV27
TGTGCCAGCAGCTTCGCCAGGGGGCACCACGAGCAGTACTTC	CASSFARGHHEQYF	-	TRBJ2-7	TRBD1	14	TRBV7-9
TGTGCCAGTAGTATCAGACAGGGGAATCAGCCCCAGCATTTT	CASSIRQGNQPQHF	-	TRBJ1-5	TRBD1	14	TRBV19
TGTGCCACCAGCAGAGATAAAGGATACAATCAGCCCCAGCATTTT	CATSRDKGYNQPQHF	-	TRBJ1-5	-	15	TRBV15
TGTGCCAGTAGTATTACCGAAGGAAACACCATATATTTT	CASSITEGNTIYF	-	TRBJ1-3	-	13	TRBV19
TGCAGTGCTAGTTTTACAGGGGGCGGCAATCAGCCCCAGCATTTT	CSASFTGGGNQPQHF	-	TRBJ1-5	TRBD1	15	TRBV20-1
TGTGCCAGCAGCCGTGGAGGGCACGGTACGCAGTATTTT	CASSRGGHGTQYF	-	TRBJ2-3	-	13	TRBV3-1/TRBV3-2
TGTGCCAGCTCACCAGAGGTGGGAAAACTGTTTTTT	CASSPEVGKLFF	once	TRBJ1-4	-	12	TRBV18
TGCGCCAGCAGCCAAGATCCCACAGGCGACAATGAGCAGTTCTTC	CASSQDPTGDNEQFF	-	TRBJ2-1	-	15	TRBV4-1
TGTGCCAGCAGCCCTGGGCCCTATCAGCCCCAGCATTTT	CASSPGPYQPQHF	-	TRBJ1-5	-	13	TRBV6-4
TGTGCCACCAGTGACCTGGGACTAGCGGGAGGGCCATCAGATACGCAGTATTTT	CATSDLGLAGGPSDTQYF	-	TRBJ2-3	TRBD2	18	TRBV24-1
TGTGCCAGCAGTTTAGGCCTCTATGGCTACACCTTC	CASSLGLYGYTF	-	TRBJ1-2	-	12	TRBV28
TGTGCCAGCTCACCCCTCTCGTTACGGCCGGGCACAGATACGCAGTATTTT	CASSPLSLRPGTDTQYF	-	TRBJ2-3	-	17	TRBV18
TGTGCCAGCAGTTACCAAACAGGGGTAGGGGAGACCCAGTACTTC	CASSYQTGVGETQYF	-	TRBJ2-5	TRBD1	15	TRBV6-5
TGCGCCAGCAGTCCGACAGAACTCTCTGGAAACACCATATATTTT	CASSPTELSGNTIYF	-	TRBJ1-3	-	15	TRBV4-1
TGTGCCAGCTCACGAGAGGGGGGAGTGAGTGGCTACACCTTC	CASSREGGVSGYTF	few	TRBJ1-2	-	14	TRBV18
TGTGCCAGCAGTCGGACAGGGGGGATGAACGAGCAGTACTTC	CASSRTGGMNEQYF	-	TRBJ2-7	TRBD1	14	TRBV28
TGCAGTGCCCTTTTCCATGAGCAGTTCTTC	CSALFHEQFF	-	TRBJ2-1	-	10	TRBV20-1
TGCAGTGCTATAACCGGGACAAAAGCTTTCTTT	CSAITGTKAFF	-	TRBJ1-1	-	11	TRBV20-1
TGTGCCAGTAGCACTATTGGGGCAGATACGCAGTATTTT	CASSTIGADTQYF	few	TRBJ2-3	-	13	TRBV19
TGTGCCACCAGTGATCCGGGAGGAGTTAATACGCAGTATTTT	CATSDPGGVNTQYF	-	TRBJ2-3	TRBD2	14	TRBV24-1
TGTGCCAGCAGTACTAGGGGGGAGACCCAGTACTTC	CASSTRGETQYF	-	TRBJ2-5	-	12	TRBV6-5